This entry lists 25 T cell receptor beta chains sequenced from one sample in a study of shared T cell receptors in the human thymus. Assay used: immunoSEQ multiplex PCR; TCRdb lists only in-frame clones, some missing. This table has about 710,000 clones, 87% appearing once. The same data also contributed to another study, on human thymus T cells.

The sample comprised thymocytes. These receptors originate from a boy under two years old with a congenital heart defect.

The chain uses TRBV7-9 and TRBJ2-2; 7 bases match TRBD2. Germline V gene lookup returns CDR1 SEHNR and CDR2 FQNEAQ (reference sequence). CDR3 length: 13 amino acids. With V trimmed by 10 bases and J by 1 base, 3 bases remained unmatched. CDR3 amino acids: CAIRTRNTGELFF. In DNA form, the CDR3 reads TGTGCCATCCGGACTAGGAACACCGGGGAGCTGTTTTTT. Variable domain in full (rest from reference TRBV7-9 and TRBJ2-2): DTGVSQNPRHKITKRGQNVTFRCDPISEHNRLYWYRQTLGQGPEFLTYFQNEAQLEKSRLLSDRFSAERPKGSFSTLEIQRTEQGDSAMYLCAIRTRNTGELFFGEGSRLTVL.

The chain recombines TRBV28 with TRBJ2-4; D not resolved. CDR3 size: 15 residues. Trimming shortened V by 4 bases and J by 0 bases, and 10 bases separated the two germline ends. Per the germline V gene, CDR1 is MDHEN and CDR2 is SYDVKM. This chain's CDR3 is CASSSYHIAKNIQYF. CDR3 coding DNA: TGTGCCAGCAGTTCCTACCATATAGCCAAAAACATTCAGTACTTC.

This chain joins TRBV5-1 and TRBJ1-6, with 8 bases fitting TRBD1. The V segment lost 0 bases and the J segment 7 bases; nucleotides outside the gene matches: 3. CDR1 SGHRS and CDR2 YFSETQ come from the germline V gene. The CDR3 covers 15 residues. The CDR3 sequence: CASSLGDRPNSPLHF. Here the CDR3 DNA reads TGCGCCAGCAGCTTGGGGGACAGGCCAAATTCACCCCTCCACTTT.

The chain combines TRBV19 with TRBJ2-7, with unresolved D. CDR1 is LNHDA, CDR2 SQIVND, per germline (reference sequence). CDR3 length: 14 amino acids. V was trimmed by 1 base and J by 3 bases, leaving 10 bases between them. DNA of the CDR3: TGTGCCAGTAGTATAGGCGGAACCCTCTACGAGCAGTACTTC. Amino acids: CASSIGGTLYEQYF.

This chain uses TRBV9 with TRBJ1-2, with 11 bases fitting TRBD1. The germline V gene has CDR1 SGDLS and CDR2 YYNGEE. CDR3 length: 16 amino acids. The V gene end was trimmed by 3 bases and the J gene end by 2 bases; junction bases not matched to a gene: 6. The CDR3 nucleotides are TGTGCCAGCAGCGCCCGGAGGGACAGGGGGAACTATGGCTACACCTTC. It encodes CASSARRDRGNYGYTF.

The chain employs TRBV18 and TRBJ2-7, with 7 bases that match TRBD1. The CDR3 covers 15 residues. Germline V CDR1 and CDR2: KGHSH, LQKENI. V lost 5 bases and J lost 2; bases outside the gene matches: 9. The CDR3, as DNA: TGTGCCAGCTCAGTCCGGGACAGAGAGACCTACGAGCAGTACTTC. It codes for CASSVRDRETYEQYF.

V is TRBV9 and J is TRBJ1-2, with 7 positions matching TRBD1. With V trimmed by 3 bases and J by 3 bases, 11 bases remained unmatched. The CDR3 has 16 amino acids. Germline V CDR1 and CDR2: SGDLS, YYNGEE. The CDR3 is CASSGGRQGRDYGYTF. The CDR3 DNA follows: TGTGCCAGCAGCGGAGGCAGACAGGGACGTGACTATGGCTACACCTTC.

CDR3 coding DNA: TGTGCCAGCAGCCCGAAGACAGGGGGCTACGAGCAGTACTTC. Residues: CASSPKTGGYEQYF. The chain couples TRBV4-2 to TRBJ2-7, with 9 bases aligning to TRBD1. This CDR3 has 14 amino acids. CDR1 LGHNA and CDR2 YNFKEQ come from the germline V gene. V lost 4 bases and J lost 3; bases outside the gene matches: 4.

This clone was counted a few times. The chain carries TRBV28 and TRBJ1-2, with D unresolved. Trimming took off 8 bases at V and 0 bases at J, with 16 bases between the two ends. Germline loops: CDR1 MDHEN, CDR2 SYDVKM. The CDR3 spans 15 residues. CDR3 bases: TGTGCCAGCGCCCTTCCACTTTTGACTAACTATGGCTACACCTTC. Translation gives CASALPLLTNYGYTF.

J is TRBJ1-2 and V is TRBV27; D uncertain. Germline lookup yields CDR1 MNHEY and CDR2 SMNVEV (reference sequence). V lost 2 bases, J lost 5 bases, and 12 bases lay in between. The CDR3 is 14 amino acids. CDR3 loop: CASSLKYSGYGYTF. The CDR3 bases are TGTGCCAGCAGTTTAAAGTATTCGGGGTATGGCTACACCTTC.

V and J are TRBV7-9 and TRBJ2-7; 10 nucleotides agree with TRBD2. In germline, CDR1 is SEHNR, CDR2 FQNEAQ (reference sequence). The CDR3 spans 13 residues. Trimming removed 8 bases from V and 2 bases from J; junction bases left unmatched: 3. The CDR3 spells CASGAGGPYEQYF. DNA for the CDR3: TGTGCCAGCGGAGCGGGGGGGCCCTACGAGCAGTACTTC.

This sequence joins TRBV5-1 and TRBJ2-1; perhaps TRBD2 as D (5 bases). The ends were cut back, 2 bases at V and 4 bases at J, with 22 bases in the middle. Germline lookup yields CDR1 SGHRS and CDR2 YFSETQ. The CDR3 is made up of 18 amino acids. The CDR3 loop reads CASSLPEGDGPFYNEQFF. CDR3 DNA sequence: TGCGCCAGCAGCTTACCTGAGGGTGACGGGCCCTTTTACAATGAGCAGTTCTTC.

CDR3 in DNA: TGTGCCAGCTCACGAAACCCAGGGATGAACACTGAAGCTTTCTTT. Translating it yields CASSRNPGMNTEAFF. The rearrangement links TRBV18 to TRBJ1-1, with a possible D match to TRBD1 (5 bases). This CDR3 comprises 15 residues. V lost 4 bases, J lost 0 bases, and 12 bases lay in between. Germline V gene sequence: CDR1 KGHSH, CDR2 LQKENI.

This sequence joins TRBV7-6 and TRBJ1-4; TRBD1 agrees at 10 bases. The junction had 8 bases not matched to a gene; V was cut back by 1 base and J by 0 bases. From germline, CDR1 is SGHVS and CDR2 FNYEAQ. The CDR3 has 19 amino acids. CDR3 protein: CASSLELGQGTATNEKLFF. CDR3 in DNA: TGTGCCAGCAGCTTAGAGTTGGGACAGGGGACAGCAACTAATGAAAAACTGTTTTTT.

J is TRBJ1-5 and V is TRBV4-3; D unresolved. The CDR3 covers 18 residues. V was shortened by 0 bases and J by 0 bases, with 15 bases between the two germline ends. CDR1 and CDR2 from the germline V gene are LGHNA and YSLEER. CDR3 protein: CASSQESQAGGSNQPQHF. The CDR3 nucleotides are TGCGCCAGCAGCCAAGAATCTCAGGCGGGAGGTAGCAATCAGCCCCAGCATTTT.

This chain connects TRBV18 to TRBJ2-6, with 7 bases identical to TRBD1. The CDR3 has 15 residues. V lost 3 bases and J lost 2; bases outside the gene matches: 1. Germline CDR1 reads KGHSH; CDR2 reads LQKENI. The CDR3 DNA reads TGTGCCAGCTCACCGACAGGGCCTGGGGCCAACGTCCTGACTTTC. This gives the protein CASSPTGPGANVLTF.

The CDR3, as DNA: TGTGCCAGCAGCCAAGATAAAAAGGGACAGGGTCCCCACGAGCAGTACTTC. Protein product: CASSQDKKGQGPHEQYF. The chain combines TRBV14 with TRBJ2-7; 9 positions match TRBD1. V was clipped by 0 bases and J by 5 bases; unmatched bases: 11. Germline CDR1 and CDR2: SGHDN and FVKESK. The CDR3 runs to 17 residues. The whole variable domain, filled in from reference TRBV14 and TRBJ2-7, reads EAGVTQFPSHSVIEKGQTVTLRCDPISGHDNLYWYRRVMGKEIKFLLHFVKESKQDESGMPNNRFLAERTGGTYSTLKVQPAELEDSGVYFCASSQDKKGQGPHEQYFGPGTRLTVT.

The J gene is TRBJ2-5, the V gene TRBV6-6; maybe TRBD1 (6 bases). The DNA end lines up better with TRBJ2-7; the J call may be wrong. The CDR3 sequence is 14 residues long. Germline CDR1 MNHNY, CDR2 SVGAGI (reference sequence). The CDR3 bases are TGTGCCAGCAAGGACAGAACTTTTATCTACGAGCAGTACTTC. It encodes CASKDRTFIYEQYF.

This clone came up once. The rearrangement joins TRBV19 to TRBJ2-1; TRBD2 might be the D (6 bases). This CDR3 contains 15 residues. Trimming took off 0 bases at V and 6 bases at J, with 12 bases between the two ends. Looked up from germline, CDR1 is LNHDA and CDR2 is SQIVND (reference sequence). The CDR3 sequence is CASSIDPETSNEQFF. CDR3 sequence (DNA): TGTGCCAGTAGTATAGATCCGGAGACTAGCAATGAGCAGTTCTTC.

CDR3 coding DNA: TGTGCCAGTATCGGCAGGGGGGAGTATCAGCCCCAGCATTTT. Residues: CASIGRGEYQPQHF. The V and J genes are TRBV19 and TRBJ1-5; 7 nucleotides align to TRBD1. The CDR3 length is 14 residues. CDR1 and CDR2 (germline): LNHDA, SQIVND (reference sequence). V trimming: 7 bases; J trimming: 5 bases; junction bases outside the gene matches: 8.

The chain combines TRBV29-1 with TRBJ1-2, with a weak D call TRBD1 (6 bases). V lost 7 bases to trimming and J lost 5 bases, with 11 bases between them. Germline CDR1 reads SQVTM; CDR2 reads ANQGSEA. The CDR3 totals 11 residues. As DNA, the CDR3 is TGCAGCGCGCGCGGACAGTATGGCTACACCTTC. The encoded protein is CSARGQYGYTF.

The chain uses TRBV14 and TRBJ1-1; 10 bases line up with TRBD1. The CDR3 covers 19 residues. V shed 0 bases, J shed 3 bases, and the junction held 13 bases outside the gene matches. The germline V gene has CDR1 SGHDN and CDR2 FVKESK. CDR3 coding DNA: TGTGCCAGCAGCCAAGATGAGGGACAGGGGCGGTCGATCTACACTGAAGCTTTCTTT. It is translated as CASSQDEGQGRSIYTEAFF.

The J gene is TRBJ1-6, the V gene TRBV7-9; D is uncertain. Germline loops: CDR1 SEHNR, CDR2 FQNEAQ (reference sequence). With 4 bases removed from V and 7 bases from J, the gap between germline ends came to 2 bases. CDR3 length: 11 amino acids. This CDR3 reads CASSSNSPLHF. DNA for the CDR3: TGTGCCAGCAGCTCGAATTCACCCCTCCACTTT.

This chain joins TRBV10-3 and TRBJ1-1; tentatively, D is TRBD1 (6 bases). Germline-derived CDR1 and CDR2 are ENHRY and SYGVKD. The CDR3 sequence is 16 residues long. Trimming stripped 5 bases from V and 8 bases from J, with 24 bases between. CDR3 sequence: CAISRYDRKEEEEAFF. CDR3 in DNA: TGTGCCATCAGTCGCTACGACAGGAAGGAGGAGGAGGAAGCTTTCTTT.

This CDR3 reads CASSFRQGVYYGYTF. DNA for the CDR3: TGTGCCAGCAGTTTTCGACAGGGGGTTTACTATGGCTACACCTTC. The rearrangement links TRBV27 to TRBJ1-2; 9 bases line up with TRBD1. J gave up 3 bases and V 3 bases, and 5 bases lay outside the gene matches. The CDR3 has 15 residues. Per the germline V gene, CDR1 is MNHEY and CDR2 is SMNVEV (reference sequence).